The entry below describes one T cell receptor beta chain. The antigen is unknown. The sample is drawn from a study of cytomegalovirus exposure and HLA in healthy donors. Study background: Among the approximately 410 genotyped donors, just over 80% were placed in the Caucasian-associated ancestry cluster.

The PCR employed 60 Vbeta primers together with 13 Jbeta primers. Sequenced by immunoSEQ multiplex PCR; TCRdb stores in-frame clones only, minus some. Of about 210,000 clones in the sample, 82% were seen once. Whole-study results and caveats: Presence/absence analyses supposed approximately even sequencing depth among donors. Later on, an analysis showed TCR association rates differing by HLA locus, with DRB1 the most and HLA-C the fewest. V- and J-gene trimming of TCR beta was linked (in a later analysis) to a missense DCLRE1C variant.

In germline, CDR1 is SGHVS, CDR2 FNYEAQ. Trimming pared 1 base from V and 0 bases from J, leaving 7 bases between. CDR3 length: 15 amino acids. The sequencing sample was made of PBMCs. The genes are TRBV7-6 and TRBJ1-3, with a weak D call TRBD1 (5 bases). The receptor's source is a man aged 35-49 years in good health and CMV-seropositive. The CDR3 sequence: CASSLETGSGNTIYF. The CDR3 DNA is TGTGCCAGCAGCTTAGAAACAGGCTCTGGAAACACCATATATTTT.